This T cell receptor (beta chain) was obtained from a study of cytomegalovirus exposure and HLA in healthy donors. Study details: Inside one of the first data releases sat some 85 million unique TCRs taken from HLA-typed donors. The study's findings and limits: A later analysis linked a missense variant in DCLRE1C to the trimming of TCR beta V and J genes. It was confirmed in vitro that a few of the CMV-associated chains were specific for CMV antigens. Evidence from a later analysis indicated that most CMV-associated TCR beta chains looked HLA-restricted.

The CDR3 length is 12 residues. From germline, CDR1 is SGHNT and CDR2 YYREEE (reference sequence). With 2 bases removed from V and 2 bases from J, the gap between germline ends came to 3 bases. With regard to this clone: As yet, its antigen is unknown.

Amplification used 60 Vbeta primers and 13 Jbeta primers. The protocol was immunoSEQ multiplex PCR, while the TCRdb copy is restricted to in-frame clones and leaves out a portion. Altogether over 150,000 clones are present, about 80% being singletons, with the ten largest covering about 9.6%. V usage is TRBV5-4 and J usage is TRBJ2-3; D call uncertain. The clonotype comes from a young man in good health and CMV-seropositive. The sequenced sample was PBMCs. CDR3 in amino acids: CASSLHTDTQYF. The CDR3 DNA sequence: TGTGCCAGCAGCTTACACACAGATACGCAGTATTTT.